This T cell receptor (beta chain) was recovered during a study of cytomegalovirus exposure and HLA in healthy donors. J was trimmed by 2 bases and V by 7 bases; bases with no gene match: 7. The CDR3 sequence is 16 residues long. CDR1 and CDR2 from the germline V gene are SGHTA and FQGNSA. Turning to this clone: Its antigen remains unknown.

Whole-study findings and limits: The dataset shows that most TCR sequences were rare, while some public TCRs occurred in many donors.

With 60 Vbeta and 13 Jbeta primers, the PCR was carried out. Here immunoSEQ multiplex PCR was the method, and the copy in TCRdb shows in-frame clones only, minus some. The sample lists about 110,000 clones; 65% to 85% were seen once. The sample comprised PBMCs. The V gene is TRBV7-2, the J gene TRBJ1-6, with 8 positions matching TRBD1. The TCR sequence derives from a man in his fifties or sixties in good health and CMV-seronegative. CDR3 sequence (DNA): TGTGCCAGCAAGGAGCCAGGGGGCGCCTATAATTCACCCCTCCACTTT. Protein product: CASKEPGGAYNSPLHF. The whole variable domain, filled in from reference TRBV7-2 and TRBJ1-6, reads GAGVSQSPSNKVTEKGKDVELRCDPISGHTALYWYRQSLGQGLEFLIYFQGNSAPDKSGLPSDRFSAERTGGSVSTLTIQRTQQEDSAVYLCASKEPGGAYNSPLHFGNGTRLTVT.